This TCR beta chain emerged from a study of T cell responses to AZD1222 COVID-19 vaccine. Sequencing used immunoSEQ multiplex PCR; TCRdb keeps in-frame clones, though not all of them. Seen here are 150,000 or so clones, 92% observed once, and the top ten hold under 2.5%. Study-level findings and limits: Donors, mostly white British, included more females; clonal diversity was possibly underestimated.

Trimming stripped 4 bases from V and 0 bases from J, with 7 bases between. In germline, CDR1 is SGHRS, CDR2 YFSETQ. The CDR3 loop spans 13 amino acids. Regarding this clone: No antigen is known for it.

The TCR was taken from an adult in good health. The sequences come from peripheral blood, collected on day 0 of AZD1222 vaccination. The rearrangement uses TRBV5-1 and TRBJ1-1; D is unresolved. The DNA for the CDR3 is TGCGCCAGCAGCACTGAAATGAACACTGAAGCTTTCTTT. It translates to CASSTEMNTEAFF. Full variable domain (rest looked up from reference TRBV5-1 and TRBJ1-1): KAGVTQTPRYLIKTRGQQVTLSCSPISGHRSVSWYQQTPGQGLQFLFEYFSETQRNKGNFPGRFSGRQFSNSRSEMNVSTLELGDSALYLCASSTEMNTEAFFGQGTRLTVV.